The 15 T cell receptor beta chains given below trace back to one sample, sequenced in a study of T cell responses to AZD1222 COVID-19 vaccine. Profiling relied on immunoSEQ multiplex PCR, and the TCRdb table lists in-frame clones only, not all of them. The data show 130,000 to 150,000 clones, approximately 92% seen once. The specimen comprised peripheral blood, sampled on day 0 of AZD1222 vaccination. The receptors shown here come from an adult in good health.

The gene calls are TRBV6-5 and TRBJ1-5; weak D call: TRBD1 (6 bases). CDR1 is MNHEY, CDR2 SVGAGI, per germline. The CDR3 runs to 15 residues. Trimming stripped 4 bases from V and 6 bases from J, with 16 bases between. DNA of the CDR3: TGTGCCAGCAGTTTCTCCCAGGGGCTTGCTCAGCCCCAGCATTTT. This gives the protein CASSFSQGLAQPQHF.

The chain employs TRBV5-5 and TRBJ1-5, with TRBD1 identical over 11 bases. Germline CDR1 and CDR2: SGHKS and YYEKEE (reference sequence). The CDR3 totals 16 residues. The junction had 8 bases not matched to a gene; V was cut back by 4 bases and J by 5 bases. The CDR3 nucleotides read TGTGCCAGCAGCGGTACCGGGACAGGGGGAGATCAGCCCCAGCATTTT. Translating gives CASSGTGTGGDQPQHF.

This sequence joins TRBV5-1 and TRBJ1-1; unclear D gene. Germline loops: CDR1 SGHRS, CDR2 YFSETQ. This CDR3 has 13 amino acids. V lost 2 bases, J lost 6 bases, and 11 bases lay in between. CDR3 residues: CASSFDTDPEAFF. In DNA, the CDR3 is TGCGCCAGCAGCTTCGATACAGACCCTGAAGCTTTCTTT.

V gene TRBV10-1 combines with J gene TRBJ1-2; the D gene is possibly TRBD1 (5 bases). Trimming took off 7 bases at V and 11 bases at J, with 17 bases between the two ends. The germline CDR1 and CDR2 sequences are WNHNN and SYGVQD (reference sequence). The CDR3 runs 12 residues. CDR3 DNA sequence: TGCGCCAGCAAAAGTTGGCAGGGTGGGTACACCTTC. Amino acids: CASKSWQGGYTF.

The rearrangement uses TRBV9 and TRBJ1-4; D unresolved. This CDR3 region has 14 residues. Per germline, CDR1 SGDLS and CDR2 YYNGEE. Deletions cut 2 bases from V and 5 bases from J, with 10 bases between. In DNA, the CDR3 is TGTGCCAGCAGCGTTTCTCCGGGGAATGAAAAACTGTTTTTT. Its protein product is CASSVSPGNEKLFF.

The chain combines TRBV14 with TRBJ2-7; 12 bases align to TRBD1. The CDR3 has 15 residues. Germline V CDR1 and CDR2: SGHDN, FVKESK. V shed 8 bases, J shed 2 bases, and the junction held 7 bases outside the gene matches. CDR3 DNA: TGTGCCAGCCCGTGGGACAGGGGGCCACCCTACGAGCAGTACTTC. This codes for CASPWDRGPPYEQYF. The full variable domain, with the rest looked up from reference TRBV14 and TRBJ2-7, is EAGVTQFPSHSVIEKGQTVTLRCDPISGHDNLYWYRRVMGKEIKFLLHFVKESKQDESGMPNNRFLAERTGGTYSTLKVQPAELEDSGVYFCASPWDRGPPYEQYFGPGTRLTVT.

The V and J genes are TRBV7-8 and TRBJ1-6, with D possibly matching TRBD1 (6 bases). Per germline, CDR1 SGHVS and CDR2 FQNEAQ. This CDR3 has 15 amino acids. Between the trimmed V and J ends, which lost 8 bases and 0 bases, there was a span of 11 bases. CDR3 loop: CASVTGHSYNSPLHF. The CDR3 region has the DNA TGTGCCAGCGTCACAGGGCACTCCTATAATTCACCCCTCCACTTT.

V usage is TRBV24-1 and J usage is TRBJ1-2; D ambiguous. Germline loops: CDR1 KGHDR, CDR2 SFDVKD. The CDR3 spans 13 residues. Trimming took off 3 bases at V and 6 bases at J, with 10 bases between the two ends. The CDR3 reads CATSDPTIDGYTF. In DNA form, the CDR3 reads TGTGCCACCAGTGATCCCACGATAGATGGCTACACCTTC.

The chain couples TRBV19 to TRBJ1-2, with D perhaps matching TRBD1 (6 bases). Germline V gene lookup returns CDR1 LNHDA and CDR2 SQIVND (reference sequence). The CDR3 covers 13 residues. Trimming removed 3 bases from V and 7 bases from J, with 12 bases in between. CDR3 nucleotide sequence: TGTGCCAGTAGTATCCAGGGCAGGGGTGGCTACACCTTC. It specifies CASSIQGRGGYTF.

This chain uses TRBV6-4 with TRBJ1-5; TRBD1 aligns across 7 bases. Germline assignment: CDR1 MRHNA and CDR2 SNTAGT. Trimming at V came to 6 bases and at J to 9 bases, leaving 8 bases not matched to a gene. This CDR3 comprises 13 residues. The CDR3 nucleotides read TGTGCCAGCAGCGAGAACAGGGGCGGGCCCCAGCATTTT. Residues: CASSENRGGPQHF.

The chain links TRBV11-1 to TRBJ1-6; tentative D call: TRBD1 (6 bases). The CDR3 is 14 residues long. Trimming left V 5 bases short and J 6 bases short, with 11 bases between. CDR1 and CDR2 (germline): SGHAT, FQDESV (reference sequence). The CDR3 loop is CASSQGGINSPLHF. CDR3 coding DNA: TGTGCCAGCAGCCAAGGGGGAATTAATTCACCCCTCCACTTT.

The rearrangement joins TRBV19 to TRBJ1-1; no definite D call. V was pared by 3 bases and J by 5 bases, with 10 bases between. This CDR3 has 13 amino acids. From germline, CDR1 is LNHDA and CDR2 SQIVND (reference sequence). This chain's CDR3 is CASSISSLTEAFF. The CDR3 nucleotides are TGTGCCAGTAGTATTTCGTCATTAACTGAAGCTTTCTTT.

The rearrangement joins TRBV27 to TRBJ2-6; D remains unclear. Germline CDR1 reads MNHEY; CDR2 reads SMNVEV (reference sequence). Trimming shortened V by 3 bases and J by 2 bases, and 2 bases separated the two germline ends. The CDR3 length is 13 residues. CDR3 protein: CASSFAGANVLTF. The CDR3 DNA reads TGTGCCAGCAGTTTCGCTGGGGCCAACGTCCTGACTTTC. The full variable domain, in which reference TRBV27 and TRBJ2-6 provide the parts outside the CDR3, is EAQVTQNPRYLITVTGKKLTVTCSQNMNHEYMSWYRQDPGLGLRQIYYSMNVEVTDKGDVPEGYKVSRKEKRNFPLILESPSPNQTSLYFCASSFAGANVLTFGAGSRLTVL.

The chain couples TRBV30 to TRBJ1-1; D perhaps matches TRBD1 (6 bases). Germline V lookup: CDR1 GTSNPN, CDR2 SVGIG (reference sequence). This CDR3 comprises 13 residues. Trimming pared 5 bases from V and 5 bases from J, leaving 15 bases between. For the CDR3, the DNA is TGTGCCTGGGAGTATGGGACATCAACTGAAGCTTTCTTT. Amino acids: CAWEYGTSTEAFF.

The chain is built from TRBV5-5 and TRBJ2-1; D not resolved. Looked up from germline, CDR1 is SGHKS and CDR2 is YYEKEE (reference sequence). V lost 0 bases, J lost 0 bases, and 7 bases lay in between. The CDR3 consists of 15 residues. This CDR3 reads CASSLGVGSYNEQFF. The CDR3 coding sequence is TGTGCCAGCAGCTTGGGTGTGGGCTCCTACAATGAGCAGTTCTTC.